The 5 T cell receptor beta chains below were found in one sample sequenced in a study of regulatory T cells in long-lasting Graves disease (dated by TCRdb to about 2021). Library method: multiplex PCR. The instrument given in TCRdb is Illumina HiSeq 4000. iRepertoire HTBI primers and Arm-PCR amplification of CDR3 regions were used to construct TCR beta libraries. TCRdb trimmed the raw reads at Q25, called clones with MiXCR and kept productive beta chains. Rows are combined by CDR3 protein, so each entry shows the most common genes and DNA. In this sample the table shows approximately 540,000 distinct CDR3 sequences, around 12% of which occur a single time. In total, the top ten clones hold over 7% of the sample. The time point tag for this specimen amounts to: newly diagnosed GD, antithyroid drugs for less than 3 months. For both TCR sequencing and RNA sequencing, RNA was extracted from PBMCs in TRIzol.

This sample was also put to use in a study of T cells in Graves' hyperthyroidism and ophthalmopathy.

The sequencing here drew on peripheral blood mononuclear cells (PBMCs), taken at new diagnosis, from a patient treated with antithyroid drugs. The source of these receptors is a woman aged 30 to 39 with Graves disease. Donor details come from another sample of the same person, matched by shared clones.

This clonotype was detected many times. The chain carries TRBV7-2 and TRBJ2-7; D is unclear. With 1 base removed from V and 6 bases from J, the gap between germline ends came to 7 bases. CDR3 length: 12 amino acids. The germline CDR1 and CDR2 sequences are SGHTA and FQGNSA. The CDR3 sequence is CASSLDASEQYF. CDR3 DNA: TGTGCCAGCAGCTTAGACGCGTCCGAGCAGTACTTC.

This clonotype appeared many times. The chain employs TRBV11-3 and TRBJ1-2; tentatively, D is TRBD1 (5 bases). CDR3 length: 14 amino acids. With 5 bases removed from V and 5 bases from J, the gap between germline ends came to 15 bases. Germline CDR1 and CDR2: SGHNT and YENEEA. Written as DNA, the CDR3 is TGTGCCAGCAGCCCAGATCGGGACTATTATGGCTACACCTTC. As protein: CASSPDRDYYGYTF.

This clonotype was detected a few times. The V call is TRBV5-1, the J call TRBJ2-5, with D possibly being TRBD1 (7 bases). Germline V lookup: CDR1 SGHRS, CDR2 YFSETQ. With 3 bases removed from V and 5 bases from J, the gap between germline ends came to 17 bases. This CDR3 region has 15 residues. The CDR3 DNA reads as TGCGCCAGCAGCTGGGGATCGACAGGGAGGGAGACCCAGTACTTC. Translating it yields CASSWGSTGRETQYF.

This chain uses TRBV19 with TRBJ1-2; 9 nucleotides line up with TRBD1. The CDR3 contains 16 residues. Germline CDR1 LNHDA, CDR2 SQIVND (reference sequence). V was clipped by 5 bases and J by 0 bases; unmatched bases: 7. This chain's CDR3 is CASSGRQGEANYGYTF. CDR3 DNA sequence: TGTGCCAGTAGTGGGAGACAGGGGGAAGCTAACTATGGCTACACCTTC.

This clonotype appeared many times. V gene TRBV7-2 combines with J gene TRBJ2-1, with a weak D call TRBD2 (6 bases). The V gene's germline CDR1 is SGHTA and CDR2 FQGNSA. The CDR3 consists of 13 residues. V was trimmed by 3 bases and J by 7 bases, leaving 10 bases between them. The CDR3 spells CASSFPGVNEQFF. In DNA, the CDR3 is TGTGCCAGCAGCTTTCCGGGAGTGAATGAGCAGTTCTTC.